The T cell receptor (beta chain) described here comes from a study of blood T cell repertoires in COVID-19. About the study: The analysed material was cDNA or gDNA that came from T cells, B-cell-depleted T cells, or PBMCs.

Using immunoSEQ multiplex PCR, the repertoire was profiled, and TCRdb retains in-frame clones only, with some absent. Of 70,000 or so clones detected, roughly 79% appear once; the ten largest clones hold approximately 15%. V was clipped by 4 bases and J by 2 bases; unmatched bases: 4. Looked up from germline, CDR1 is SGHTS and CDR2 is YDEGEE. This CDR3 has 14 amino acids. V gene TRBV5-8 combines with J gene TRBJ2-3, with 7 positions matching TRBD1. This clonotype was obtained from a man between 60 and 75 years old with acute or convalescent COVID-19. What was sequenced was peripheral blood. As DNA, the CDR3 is TGTGCCAGCAGCCAAACAGGGGCCACAGATACGCAGTATTTT. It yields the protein CASSQTGATDTQYF.